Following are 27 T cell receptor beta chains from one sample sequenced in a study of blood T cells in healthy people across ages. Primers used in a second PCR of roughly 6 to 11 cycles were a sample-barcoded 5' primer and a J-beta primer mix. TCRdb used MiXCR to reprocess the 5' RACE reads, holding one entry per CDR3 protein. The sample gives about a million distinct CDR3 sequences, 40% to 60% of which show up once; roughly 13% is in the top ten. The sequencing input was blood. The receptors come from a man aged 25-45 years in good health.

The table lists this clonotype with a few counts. This chain's CDR3 is CASSFVPSGGAADTQYF. CDR3 sequence (DNA): TGTGCCAGCAGCTTCGTCCCTAGCGGGGGGGCAGCAGATACGCAGTATTTT. The gene calls are TRBV7-8 and TRBJ2-3; TRBD2 agrees at 12 bases. CDR3 length: 17 residues. Germline V gene lookup returns CDR1 SGHVS and CDR2 FQNEAQ. J lost 4 bases, V lost 3 bases, and 8 bases had no gene match.

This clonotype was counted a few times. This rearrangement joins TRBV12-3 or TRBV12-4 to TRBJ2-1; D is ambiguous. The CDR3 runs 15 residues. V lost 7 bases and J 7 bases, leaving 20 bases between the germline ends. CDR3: CASTVVRPPRNEQFF. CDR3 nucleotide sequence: TGTGCCAGCACTGTAGTGAGGCCACCTAGGAATGAGCAGTTCTTC.

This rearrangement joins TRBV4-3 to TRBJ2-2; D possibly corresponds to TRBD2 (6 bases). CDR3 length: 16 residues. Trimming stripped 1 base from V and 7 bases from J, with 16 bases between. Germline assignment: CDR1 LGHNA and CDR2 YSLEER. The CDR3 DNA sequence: TGCGCCAGCAGCCAAGCCAGGGAGGCCTTCAGCGGGGAGCTGTTTTTT. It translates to CASSQAREAFSGELFF.

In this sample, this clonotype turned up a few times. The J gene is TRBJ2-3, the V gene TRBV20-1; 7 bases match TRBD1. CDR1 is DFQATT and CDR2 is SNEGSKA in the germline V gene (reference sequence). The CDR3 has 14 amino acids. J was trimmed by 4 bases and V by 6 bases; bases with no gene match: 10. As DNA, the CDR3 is TGCAGTGCCCGGATCAGGGGGTTGGCAGATACGCAGTATTTT. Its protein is CSARIRGLADTQYF.

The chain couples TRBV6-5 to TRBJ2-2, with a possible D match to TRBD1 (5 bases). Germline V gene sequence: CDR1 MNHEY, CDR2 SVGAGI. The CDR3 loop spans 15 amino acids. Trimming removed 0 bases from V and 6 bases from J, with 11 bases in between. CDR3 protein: CASSYSRQGPGELFF. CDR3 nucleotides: TGTGCCAGCAGTTACTCTAGGCAGGGTCCCGGGGAGCTGTTTTTT.

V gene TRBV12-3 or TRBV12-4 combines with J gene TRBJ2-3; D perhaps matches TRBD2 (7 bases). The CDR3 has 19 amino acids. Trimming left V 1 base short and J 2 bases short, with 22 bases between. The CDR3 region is CASSLDGPGASGYTDTQYF. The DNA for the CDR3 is TGTGCCAGCAGTTTAGATGGCCCGGGGGCTAGCGGTTACACAGATACGCAGTATTTT.

As DNA, the CDR3 is TGCAGCGTCGATGGACCGAGCTCCTACAATGAGCAGTACTTC. It specifies CSVDGPSSYNEQYF. The V and J genes are TRBV29-1 and TRBJ2-1; D not resolved. Near its end, the DNA agrees better with TRBJ2-7, so the J call may be wrong. Germline V gene data show CDR1 as SQVTM and CDR2 as ANQGSEA. The CDR3 consists of 14 residues.

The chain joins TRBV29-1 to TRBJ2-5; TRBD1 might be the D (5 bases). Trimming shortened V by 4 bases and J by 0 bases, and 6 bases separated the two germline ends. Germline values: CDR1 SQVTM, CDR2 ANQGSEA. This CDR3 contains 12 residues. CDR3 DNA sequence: TGCAGCGTTGCAGGGAACCAAGAGACCCAGTACTTC. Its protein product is CSVAGNQETQYF.

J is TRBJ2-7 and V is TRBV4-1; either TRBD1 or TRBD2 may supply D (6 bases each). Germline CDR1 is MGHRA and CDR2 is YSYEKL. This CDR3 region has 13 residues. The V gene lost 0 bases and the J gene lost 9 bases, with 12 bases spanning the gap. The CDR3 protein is CASSQDTGAGQYF. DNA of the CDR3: TGCGCCAGCAGCCAAGATACGGGGGCCGGGCAGTACTTC.

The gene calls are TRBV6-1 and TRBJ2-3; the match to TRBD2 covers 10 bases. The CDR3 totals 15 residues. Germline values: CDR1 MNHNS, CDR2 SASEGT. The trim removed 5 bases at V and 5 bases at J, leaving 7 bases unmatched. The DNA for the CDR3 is TGTGCCAGCAGTCCCGCAGCGGGGGGGCAAGATACGCAGTATTTT. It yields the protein CASSPAAGGQDTQYF.

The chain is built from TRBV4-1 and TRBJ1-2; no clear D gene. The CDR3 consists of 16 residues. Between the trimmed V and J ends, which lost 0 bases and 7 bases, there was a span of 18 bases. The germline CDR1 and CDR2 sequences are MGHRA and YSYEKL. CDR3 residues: CASSQDPIPGSPGYTF. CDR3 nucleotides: TGCGCCAGCAGCCAAGATCCGATCCCGGGGTCACCTGGCTACACCTTC.

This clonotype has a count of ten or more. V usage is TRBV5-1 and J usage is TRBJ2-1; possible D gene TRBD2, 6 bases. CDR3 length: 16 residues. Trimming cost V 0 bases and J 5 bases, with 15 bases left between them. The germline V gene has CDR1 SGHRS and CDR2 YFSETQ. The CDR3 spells CASSLVLGTRNNEQFF. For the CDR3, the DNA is TGCGCCAGCAGCTTGGTCCTCGGGACTCGCAACAATGAGCAGTTCTTC.

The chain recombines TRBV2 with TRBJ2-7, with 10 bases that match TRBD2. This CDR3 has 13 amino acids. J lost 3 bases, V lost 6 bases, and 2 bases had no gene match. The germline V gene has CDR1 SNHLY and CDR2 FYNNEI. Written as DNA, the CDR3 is TGTGCCAGCAGAGTAGCGGGAGGCTACGAGCAGTACTTC. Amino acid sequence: CASRVAGGYEQYF.

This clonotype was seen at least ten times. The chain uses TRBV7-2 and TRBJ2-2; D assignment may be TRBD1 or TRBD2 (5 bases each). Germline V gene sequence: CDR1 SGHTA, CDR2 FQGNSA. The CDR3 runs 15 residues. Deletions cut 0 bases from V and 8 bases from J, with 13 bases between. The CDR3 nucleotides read TGTGCCAGCAGCTTAGCGATGGGGGTGGTGGGGGAGCTGTTTTTT. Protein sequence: CASSLAMGVVGELFF.

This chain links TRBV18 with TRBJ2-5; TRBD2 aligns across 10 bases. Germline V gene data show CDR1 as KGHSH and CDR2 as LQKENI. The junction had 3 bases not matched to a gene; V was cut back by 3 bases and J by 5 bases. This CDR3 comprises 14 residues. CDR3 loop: CASSPGLAPETQYF. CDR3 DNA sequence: TGTGCCAGCTCACCGGGACTAGCGCCGGAGACCCAGTACTTC.

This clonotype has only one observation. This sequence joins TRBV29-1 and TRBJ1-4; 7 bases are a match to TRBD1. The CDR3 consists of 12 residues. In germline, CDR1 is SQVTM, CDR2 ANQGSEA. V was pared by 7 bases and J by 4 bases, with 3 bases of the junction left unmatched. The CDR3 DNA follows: TGCAGCGCGGGACAGCTTAATGAAAAACTGTTTTTT. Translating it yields CSAGQLNEKLFF.

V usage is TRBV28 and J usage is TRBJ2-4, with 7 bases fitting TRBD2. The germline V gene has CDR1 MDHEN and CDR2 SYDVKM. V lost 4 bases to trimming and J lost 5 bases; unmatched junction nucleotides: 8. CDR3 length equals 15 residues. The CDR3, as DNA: TGTGCCAGCAGTTCCTTTACCGCGGGGGAAAACATTCAGTACTTC. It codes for CASSSFTAGENIQYF.

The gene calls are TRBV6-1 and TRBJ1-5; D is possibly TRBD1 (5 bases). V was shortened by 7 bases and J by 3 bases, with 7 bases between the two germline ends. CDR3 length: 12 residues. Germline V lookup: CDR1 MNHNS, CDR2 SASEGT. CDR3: CASMTDNQPQHF. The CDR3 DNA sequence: TGTGCCAGCATGACAGACAATCAGCCCCAGCATTTT.

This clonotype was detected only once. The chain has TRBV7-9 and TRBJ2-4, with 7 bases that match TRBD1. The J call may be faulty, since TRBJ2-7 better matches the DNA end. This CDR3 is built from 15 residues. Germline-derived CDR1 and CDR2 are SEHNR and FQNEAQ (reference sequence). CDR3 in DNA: TGTGCCAGCAGCTCCCCGACAGGGCTCTTCGACGAGCAGTACTTC. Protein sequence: CASSSPTGLFDEQYF.

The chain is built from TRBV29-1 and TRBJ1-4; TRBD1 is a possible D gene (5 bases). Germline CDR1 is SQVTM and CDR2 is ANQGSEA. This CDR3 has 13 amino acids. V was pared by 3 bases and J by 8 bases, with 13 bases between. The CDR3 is CSVDGAGSEKLFF. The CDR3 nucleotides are TGCAGCGTTGATGGGGCAGGGAGCGAAAAACTGTTTTTT.

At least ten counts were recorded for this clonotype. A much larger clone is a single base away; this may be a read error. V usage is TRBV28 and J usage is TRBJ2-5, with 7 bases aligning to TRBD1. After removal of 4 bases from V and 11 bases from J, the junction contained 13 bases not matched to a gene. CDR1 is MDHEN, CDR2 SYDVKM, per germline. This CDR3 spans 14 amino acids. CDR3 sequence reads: CASSSAGTANEQYF. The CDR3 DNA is TGTGCCAGCAGTTCGGCCGGGACAGCCAATGAGCAGTACTTC.

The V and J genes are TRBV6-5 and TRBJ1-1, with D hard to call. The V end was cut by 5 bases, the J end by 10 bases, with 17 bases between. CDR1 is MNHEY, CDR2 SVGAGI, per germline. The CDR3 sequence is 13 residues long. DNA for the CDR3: TGTGCCAGCAGTCCCTGGCAGCCCAATGGAGCTTTCTTT. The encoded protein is CASSPWQPNGAFF.

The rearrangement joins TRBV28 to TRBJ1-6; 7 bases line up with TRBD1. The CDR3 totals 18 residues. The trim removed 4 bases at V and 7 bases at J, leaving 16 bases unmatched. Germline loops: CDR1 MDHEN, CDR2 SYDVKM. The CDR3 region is CASSWEPSGTATNSPLHF. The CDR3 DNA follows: TGTGCCAGCAGTTGGGAACCATCCGGGACAGCCACCAATTCACCCCTCCACTTT.

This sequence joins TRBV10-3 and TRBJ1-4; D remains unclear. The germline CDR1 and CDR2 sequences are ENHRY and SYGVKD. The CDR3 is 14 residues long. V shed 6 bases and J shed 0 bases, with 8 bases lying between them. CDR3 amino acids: CAIREGATNEKLFF. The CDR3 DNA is TGTGCCATCAGAGAGGGAGCAACTAATGAAAAACTGTTTTTT.

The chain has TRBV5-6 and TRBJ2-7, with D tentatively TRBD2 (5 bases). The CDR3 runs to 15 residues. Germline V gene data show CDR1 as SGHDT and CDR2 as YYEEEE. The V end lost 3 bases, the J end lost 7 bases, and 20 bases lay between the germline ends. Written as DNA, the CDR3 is TGTGCCAGCAGCTCGGACTTATCCGGGCTCAATGAGCAGTACTTC. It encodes CASSSDLSGLNEQYF.

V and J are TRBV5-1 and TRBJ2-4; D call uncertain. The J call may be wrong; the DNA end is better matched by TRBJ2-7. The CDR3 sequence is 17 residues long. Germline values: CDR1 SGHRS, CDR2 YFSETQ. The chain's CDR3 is CASTDPTNPRDIYEQYF. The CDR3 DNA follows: TGCGCCAGCACCGATCCCACTAATCCAAGAGACATCTACGAGCAGTACTTC.

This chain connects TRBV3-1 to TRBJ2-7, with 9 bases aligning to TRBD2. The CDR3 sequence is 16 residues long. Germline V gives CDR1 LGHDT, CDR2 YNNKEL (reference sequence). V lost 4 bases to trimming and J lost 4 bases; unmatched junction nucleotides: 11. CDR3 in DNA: TGTGCCAGCAGCCCGGGCTGGCTAGCGGGATTTTACGAGCAGTACTTC. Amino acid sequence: CASSPGWLAGFYEQYF.